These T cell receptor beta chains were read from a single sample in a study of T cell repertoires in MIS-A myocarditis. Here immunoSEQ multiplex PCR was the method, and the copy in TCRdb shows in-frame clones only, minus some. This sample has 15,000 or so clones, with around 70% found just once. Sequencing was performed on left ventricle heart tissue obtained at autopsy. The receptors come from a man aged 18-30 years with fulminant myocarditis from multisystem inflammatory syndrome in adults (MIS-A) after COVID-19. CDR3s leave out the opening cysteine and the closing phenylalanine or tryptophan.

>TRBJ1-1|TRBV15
ATSRDGVFTEAF
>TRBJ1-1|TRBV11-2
ASTKPGRRDGEAF
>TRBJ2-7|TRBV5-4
ASSLRAGSSYEQY
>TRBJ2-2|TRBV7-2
ASSSRSVIVGELF
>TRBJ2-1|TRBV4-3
ASSVREGLAGVNEQF
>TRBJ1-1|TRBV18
ASSRDREGTEAF
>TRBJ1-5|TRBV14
ASSQGLHQPQH
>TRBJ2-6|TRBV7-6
ASSSRDTGANVLT
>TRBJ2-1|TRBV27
ASSLRAQGLHNEQF
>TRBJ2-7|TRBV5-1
ASSTRDSSYEQY
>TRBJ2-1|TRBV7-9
ASSSIGLAEYNEQF
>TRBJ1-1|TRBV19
ASSMRQGDEVGAF
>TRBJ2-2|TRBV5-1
ASNSELGNTGELF
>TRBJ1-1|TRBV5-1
ASSLGTTMNTEAF
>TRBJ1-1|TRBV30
AWSKGDRTEAF
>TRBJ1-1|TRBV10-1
ASSEGDRATEAF
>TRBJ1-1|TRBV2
AAGDRGGSEAF
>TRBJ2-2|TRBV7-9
ASSYQGAGELF
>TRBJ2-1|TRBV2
ASSGTSGRIGEQF
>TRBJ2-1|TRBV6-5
ASSPVGTTEQF
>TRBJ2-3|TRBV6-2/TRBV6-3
ASSYSSGGGADTQY
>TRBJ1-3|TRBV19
ASSVRNSGNTIY
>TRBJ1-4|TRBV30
AWRRDNEKLF
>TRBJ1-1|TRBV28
ASSTVVTAEAF
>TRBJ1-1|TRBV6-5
ASRETGGFTEAF
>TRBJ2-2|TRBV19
ASSIDRGTDGGELF
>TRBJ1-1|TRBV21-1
ASSKVTGMNTEAF
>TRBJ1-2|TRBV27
ASSPPGQPNYGYT
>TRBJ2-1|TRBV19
ASSMDYNEQF
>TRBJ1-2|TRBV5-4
ASSGRDNYGYT
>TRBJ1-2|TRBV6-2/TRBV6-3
ASSWGLHYGYT
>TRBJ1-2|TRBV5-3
ARSLVSGDYGYT
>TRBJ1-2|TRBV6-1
ASSEAEYGYT
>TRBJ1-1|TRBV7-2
ASSLARLGVLQDTEAF
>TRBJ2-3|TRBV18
ASSPQDFHTQY
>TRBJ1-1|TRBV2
ASSDPGDTEAF
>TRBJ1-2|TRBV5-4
ASSLTGTYGYT
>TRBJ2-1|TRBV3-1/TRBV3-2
ASSLLLRQGPGDEQF
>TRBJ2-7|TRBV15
ATSKGSGPYEQY
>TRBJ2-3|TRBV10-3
AISGTSGIDTQY
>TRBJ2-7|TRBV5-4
ASSLAAGAEEQY
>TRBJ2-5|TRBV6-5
ASSYSTSGRETQY
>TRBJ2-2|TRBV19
ASSIALLSGTGELF